The 24 T cell receptor beta chains given below trace back to one sample, sequenced in a study of blood T cell repertoires in COVID-19. Sequencing was performed with immunoSEQ multiplex PCR; in TCRdb, only in-frame clones are kept and a portion is missing. The data show 140,000 to 150,000 clones, around 81% seen once. The sequenced material came from peripheral blood. All receptors derive from a human donor in a cohort sampled during active COVID-19.

The J gene is TRBJ2-7, the V gene TRBV28; 9 bases line up with TRBD2. V lost 4 bases to trimming and J lost 4 bases; unmatched junction nucleotides: 8. CDR1 is MDHEN and CDR2 is SYDVKM in the germline V gene. The CDR3 spans 15 residues. The CDR3 is CASSSHSGGVYEQYF. DNA of the CDR3: TGTGCCAGCAGTTCCCATAGCGGGGGAGTGTACGAGCAGTACTTC.

The chain uses TRBV6-2 or TRBV6-3 and TRBJ2-7; 11 nucleotides agree with TRBD2. Germline assignment: CDR1 MNHEY and CDR2 SVGEGT. J lost 0 bases, V lost 1 base, and 2 bases had no gene match. The CDR3 has 16 residues. Here the CDR3 reads CASSYFLAGGSYEQYF. The CDR3 DNA is TGTGCCAGCAGTTACTTTCTAGCGGGGGGCTCCTACGAGCAGTACTTC.

The genes are TRBV23-1 and TRBJ2-2, with D possibly matching TRBD2 (7 bases). TRBV23-1 is noted as an ORF with a role that remains uncertain. The CDR3 runs 17 residues. V lost 2 bases and J lost 6, with 19 bases in between. The CDR3 DNA reads TGCGCCAGCAGTCAAAAGTCAAGGGGGGGCAAACCCGGGGAGCTGTTTTTT. Translated: CASSQKSRGGKPGELFF.

V and J are TRBV27 and TRBJ1-2; D is perhaps TRBD1 (6 bases). The CDR3 has 13 residues. The V end lost 2 bases, the J end lost 6 bases, and 10 bases lay between the germline ends. The V gene's germline CDR1 is MNHEY and CDR2 SMNVEV (reference sequence). This chain's CDR3 is CASSLRPGDGYTF. CDR3 sequence (DNA): TGTGCCAGCAGTTTAAGGCCAGGGGATGGCTACACCTTC.

This sequence joins TRBV5-4 and TRBJ2-1; 10 bases agree with TRBD2. The germline V gene encodes CDR1 SGHNT and CDR2 YYREEE (reference sequence). This CDR3 comprises 15 residues. J was trimmed by 2 bases and V by 4 bases; bases with no gene match: 3. Here the CDR3 DNA reads TGTGCCAGCAGCCGGACTAGCGGCACCTACAATGAGCAGTTCTTC. Translated: CASSRTSGTYNEQFF.

This clone was found a few times. In DNA, the CDR3 is TGCGCCAGCAGTGAGTCGAGCCTCCAGGCCTCTGGGGCCAACGTCCTGACTTTC. This sequence encodes CASSESSLQASGANVLTF. The V and J genes are TRBV10-2 and TRBJ2-6; D remains unclear. Germline V gives CDR1 WSHSY, CDR2 SAAADI. The CDR3 runs to 18 residues. V lost 0 bases and J 0 bases, leaving 12 bases between the germline ends.

The rearrangement uses TRBV5-5 and TRBJ2-5; TRBD2 agrees at 8 bases. The junction had 9 bases not matched to a gene; V was cut back by 0 bases and J by 5 bases. The CDR3 is 16 amino acids. Germline-derived CDR1 and CDR2 are SGHKS and YYEKEE (reference sequence). The CDR3 DNA is TGTGCCAGCAGCTTGGCCCCGGTTGGCGGGAGGGAGACCCAGTACTTC. It translates to CASSLAPVGGRETQYF.

The gene calls are TRBV6-6 and TRBJ2-7; D may be TRBD2 (6 bases). The CDR3 runs 14 residues. Trimming took 6 bases from V and 2 from J, leaving 14 bases between them. Looked up from germline, CDR1 is MNHNY and CDR2 is SVGAGI (reference sequence). CDR3 DNA sequence: TGTGCCAGCAGGGGTGGCGGGACCACCTACGAGCAGTACTTC. It codes for CASRGGGTTYEQYF.

The gene calls are TRBV5-6 and TRBJ2-7, with 9 nucleotides matching TRBD1. The V segment lost 4 bases and the J segment 3 bases; nucleotides outside the gene matches: 14. The CDR3 length is 17 residues. Germline values: CDR1 SGHDT, CDR2 YYEEEE. The CDR3 loop is CASSGGQGHTRLYEQYF. DNA of the CDR3: TGTGCCAGCAGCGGGGGACAGGGACATACCCGACTCTACGAGCAGTACTTC.

CDR3 loop: CASIWQRERKNEQFF. CDR3 nucleotide sequence: TGTGCCAGCATCTGGCAGCGGGAGAGGAAAAATGAGCAGTTCTTC. This rearrangement joins TRBV6-4 to TRBJ2-1, with TRBD2 identical over 8 bases. J was trimmed by 7 bases and V by 7 bases; bases with no gene match: 12. CDR1 and CDR2 from the germline V gene are MRHNA and SNTAGT. This CDR3 region has 15 residues.

This clone was detected once. The rearrangement joins TRBV9 to TRBJ2-3; 11 bases match TRBD2. V shed 4 bases and J 0 bases; nucleotides not matched to a gene: 4. Germline V gene lookup returns CDR1 SGDLS and CDR2 YYNGEE. This CDR3 region has 16 residues. In DNA form, the CDR3 reads TGTGCCAGCAGCCGCCGGACTAGCGGGAGCACAGATACGCAGTATTTT. Translating gives CASSRRTSGSTDTQYF. Variable domain in full (rest from reference TRBV9 and TRBJ2-3): DSGVTQTPKHLITATGQRVTLRCSPRSGDLSVYWYQQSLDQGLQFLIQYYNGEERAKGNILERFSAQQFPDLHSELNLSSLELGDSALYFCASSRRTSGSTDTQYFGPGTRLTVL.

The chain carries TRBV3-1 (or the pseudogene TRBV3-2) and TRBJ2-7, with D possibly being TRBD2 (5 bases). Germline loops: CDR1 LGHDT, CDR2 YNNKEL (reference sequence). The CDR3 spans 16 residues. Trimming left V 3 bases short and J 0 bases short, with 15 bases between. CDR3 nucleotide sequence: TGTGCCAGCAGCCACAATGTACCGGGAAGCTCCTACGAGCAGTACTTC. It specifies CASSHNVPGSSYEQYF.

The sample holds a few counts of this clone. V usage is TRBV7-2 and J usage is TRBJ2-3; 7 nucleotides line up with TRBD2. The CDR3 consists of 15 residues. J gave up 7 bases and V 1 base, and 8 bases lay outside the gene matches. Germline values: CDR1 SGHTA, CDR2 FQGNSA. Here the CDR3 DNA reads TGTGCCAGCAGCTTAGTTGGCGGGGGAGGCAATACGCAGTATTTT. Translated: CASSLVGGGGNTQYF. Combining the CDR3 with reference TRBV7-2 and TRBJ2-3 gives the whole variable domain GAGVSQSPSNKVTEKGKDVELRCDPISGHTALYWYRQSLGQGLEFLIYFQGNSAPDKSGLPSDRFSAERTGGSVSTLTIQRTQQEDSAVYLCASSLVGGGGNTQYFGPGTRLTVL.

This rearrangement joins TRBV5-1 to TRBJ2-1, with 11 bases lining up with TRBD2. Germline V gives CDR1 SGHRS, CDR2 YFSETQ. This CDR3 contains 15 residues. V trimming: 4 bases; J trimming: 6 bases; junction bases outside the gene matches: 6. DNA for the CDR3: TGCGCCAGCAGCCTGTATAGCGGGAGGGGCAATGAGCAGTTCTTC. As protein: CASSLYSGRGNEQFF.

In its sample, this clone was seen a few times. J is TRBJ1-4 and V is TRBV15; weak D call: TRBD1 (5 bases). The CDR3 is 14 residues long. Germline V gene sequence: CDR1 LNHNV, CDR2 YYDKDF (reference sequence). Trimming cost V 5 bases and J 10 bases, with 17 bases left between them. The CDR3 nucleotides are TGTGCCACCAGCGGGGAAACAGGAGGGCCAAAACTGTTTTTT. It encodes CATSGETGGPKLFF.

This clone appeared once. The chain recombines TRBV4-1 with TRBJ1-5; no clear D gene. Germline V gene data show CDR1 as MGHRA and CDR2 as YSYEKL. Trimming cost V 4 bases and J 7 bases, with 11 bases left between them. The CDR3 covers 13 residues. The CDR3 protein is CASSLESFQPQHF. In nucleotides, the CDR3 is TGCGCCAGCAGCCTCGAGTCTTTCCAGCCCCAGCATTTT.

This clone turned up a few times. This chain links TRBV19 with TRBJ2-7, with 7 bases matching TRBD1. This CDR3 region has 14 residues. The germline V gene has CDR1 LNHDA and CDR2 SQIVND (reference sequence). J gave up 2 bases and V 3 bases, and 4 bases lay outside the gene matches. The CDR3 coding sequence is TGTGCCAGTAGTATGGGGGACAGAGCCTACGAGCAGTACTTC. As protein: CASSMGDRAYEQYF.

This clone was counted a single time. This chain joins TRBV7-2 and TRBJ2-5; TRBD2 aligns across 11 bases. V was pared by 2 bases and J by 4 bases, with 3 bases of the junction left unmatched. The CDR3 totals 15 residues. The germline CDR1 and CDR2 sequences are SGHTA and FQGNSA. The CDR3 region is CASSLLAGGVETQYF. Written as DNA, the CDR3 is TGTGCCAGCAGCTTATTAGCGGGAGGGGTAGAGACCCAGTACTTC.

This clone was recorded once. The chain employs TRBV7-6 and TRBJ2-2; 11 bases line up with TRBD2. There are 16 residues in the CDR3. J lost 1 base, V lost 5 bases, and 3 bases had no gene match. Germline loops: CDR1 SGHVS, CDR2 FNYEAQ. Here the CDR3 reads CASSPTSGRNTGELFF. CDR3 nucleotide sequence: TGTGCCAGCAGCCCAACTAGCGGGAGGAACACCGGGGAGCTGTTTTTT. The variable domain in full, with the rest retrieved from reference TRBV7-6 and TRBJ2-2, is GAGVSQSPRYKVTKRGQDVALRCDPISGHVSLYWYRQALGQGPEFLTYFNYEAQQDKSGLPNDRFSAERPEGSISTLTIQRTEQRDSAMYRCASSPTSGRNTGELFFGEGSRLTVL.

The V call is TRBV6-6, the J call TRBJ2-3; D not resolved. Between the trimmed V and J ends, which lost 6 bases and 8 bases, there was a span of 12 bases. Germline V gene sequence: CDR1 MNHNY, CDR2 SVGAGI (reference sequence). The CDR3 length is 12 residues. This CDR3 reads CASREDTRTQYF. The CDR3 region has the DNA TGTGCCAGCAGGGAAGACACTCGTACGCAGTATTTT.

The rearrangement joins TRBV6-6 to TRBJ2-6; D unresolved. Germline-derived CDR1 and CDR2 are MNHNY and SVGAGI (reference sequence). Trimming shortened V by 6 bases and J by 2 bases, and 8 bases separated the two germline ends. This CDR3 contains 14 residues. CDR3 coding DNA: TGTGCCAGCAGCCCCCCAACTGGGGCCAACGTCCTGACTTTC. Its protein is CASSPPTGANVLTF.

This chain links TRBV2 with TRBJ1-3; D is unresolved. The CDR3 has 16 residues. The V and J ends lost 7 bases and 1 base respectively, with 17 bases between them. The germline CDR1 and CDR2 sequences are SNHLY and FYNNEI. CDR3: CASMDDRGLSGNTIYF. The CDR3, as DNA: TGTGCCAGCATGGATGATCGGGGATTGTCTGGAAACACCATATATTTT.

CDR3 DNA: TGTGCCAGCACCCCGGACAGGGGGCTCCTCTATGGCTACACCTTC. It is translated as CASTPDRGLLYGYTF. J is TRBJ1-2 and V is TRBV7-9, with 11 positions matching TRBD1. V dropped 7 bases and J dropped 4; count of bases not matched to a gene: 8. CDR1 is SEHNR and CDR2 is FQNEAQ in the germline V gene (reference sequence). This CDR3 spans 15 amino acids.

The J gene is TRBJ2-5, the V gene TRBV11-2, with 7 bases aligning to TRBD2. With V trimmed by 0 bases and J by 9 bases, 13 bases remained unmatched. The CDR3 extends over 16 amino acids. The germline CDR1 and CDR2 sequences are SGHAT and FQNNGV. Here the CDR3 reads CASSLDRLGGQGSQYF. CDR3 DNA sequence: TGTGCCAGCAGCTTAGATCGGTTGGGAGGGCAAGGGTCCCAGTACTTC.